These 20 T cell receptor beta chains originate from one sample sequenced in a study of memory B cells and T cells in multiple sclerosis. These receptors have no known antigen. After stimulus-free culture, autoproliferating CFSE-dim and non-proliferating CFSE-high T cells were sequenced separately. Cultures began with some 52 million CFSE-labeled PBMCs, unstimulated for 7 days, with replicate wells pooled. The table came from immunoSEQ multiplex PCR; TCRdb's copy has only in-frame clones and leaves some out. The sample yields 40,000 to 50,000 clones, 82% seen once. Sequences were obtained from PBMCs from blood kept in culture. These receptors originate from a human donor with multiple sclerosis.

The table lists this clone with a few counts. The chain recombines TRBV14 with TRBJ2-3, with 11 bases identical to TRBD2. The CDR3 covers 21 residues. In germline, CDR1 is SGHDN, CDR2 FVKESK. The V gene end was trimmed by 0 bases and the J gene end by 3 bases; junction bases not matched to a gene: 17. The DNA of the CDR3 is TGTGCCAGCAGCCAAGATCAGGCTAGCGGGGGGCTTCCGACCTTGACAGATACGCAGTATTTT. Its translation: CASSQDQASGGLPTLTDTQYF.

The chain recombines TRBV12-5 with TRBJ2-1, with 12 nucleotides matching TRBD2. J gave up 7 bases and V 2 bases, and 6 bases lay outside the gene matches. CDR1 is LGHNT and CDR2 is FRNRAP in the germline V gene. The CDR3 extends over 16 amino acids. CDR3 nucleotides: TGTGCTAGTGGTTTGTCTAGACTAGCGGGGGAAAATGAGCAGTTCTTC. Its protein product is CASGLSRLAGENEQFF.

The chain uses TRBV4-2 and TRBJ1-1, with 7 bases matching TRBD1. The CDR3 is 13 amino acids. Germline V gene data show CDR1 as LGHNA and CDR2 as YNFKEQ. With 6 bases clipped from V and 0 bases from J, the junction kept 1 base outside the gene matches. CDR3 loop: CASRGQLNTEAFF. CDR3 in DNA: TGTGCCAGCAGGGGACAGCTGAACACTGAAGCTTTCTTT.

The rearrangement uses TRBV4-1 and TRBJ2-3; 10 positions match TRBD2. Unmatched junction bases numbered 7, after V lost 2 bases and J lost 2 bases. Germline-derived CDR1 and CDR2 are MGHRA and YSYEKL. The CDR3 covers 17 residues. The CDR3, as DNA: TGCGCCAGCAGCCAATTTAGCGGGGGGAGCCACACAGATACGCAGTATTTT. Its protein product is CASSQFSGGSHTDTQYF.

The rearrangement joins TRBV10-3 to TRBJ2-1; 7 nucleotides align to TRBD1. CDR1 and CDR2 (germline): ENHRY, SYGVKD. The V gene end was trimmed by 5 bases and the J gene end by 6 bases; junction bases not matched to a gene: 19. CDR3 length: 18 amino acids. The CDR3 sequence: CAISPGPEGALLRNEQFF. In DNA, the CDR3 is TGTGCCATCAGTCCGGGCCCTGAGGGGGCACTCCTACGCAATGAGCAGTTCTTC.

The chain uses TRBV5-1 and TRBJ1-4; D remains ambiguous. Germline V gene data show CDR1 as SGHRS and CDR2 as YFSETQ. The CDR3 contains 13 residues. Trimming removed 1 base at V and 1 base at J, with 2 bases between. CDR3 loop: CASSLRTNEKLFF. The CDR3 DNA reads as TGCGCCAGCAGCTTGCGAACTAATGAAAAACTGTTTTTT.

This chain uses TRBV5-1 with TRBJ1-1; D is unclear. CDR3 size: 13 residues. Germline V gene lookup returns CDR1 SGHRS and CDR2 YFSETQ. Trimming left V 2 bases short and J 7 bases short, with 12 bases between. Written as DNA, the CDR3 is TGCGCCAGCAGCTTACGACGGCCCCATGAAGCTTTCTTT. This sequence encodes CASSLRRPHEAFF.

This sequence joins TRBV7-2 and TRBJ1-1; possibly TRBD1 for D (5 bases). In germline, CDR1 is SGHTA, CDR2 FQGNSA. The CDR3 is made up of 14 amino acids. With 1 base removed from V and 4 bases from J, the gap between germline ends came to 10 bases. This CDR3 is CASSLGAGITEAFF. The CDR3 DNA follows: TGTGCCAGCAGCTTAGGGGCAGGGATCACTGAAGCTTTCTTT.

This chain links TRBV30 with TRBJ1-2, with D possibly being TRBD1 (5 bases). Trimming left V 0 bases short and J 3 bases short, with 8 bases between. This CDR3 contains 13 residues. The germline gives CDR1 GTSNPN, CDR2 SVGIG (reference sequence). Here the CDR3 reads CAWSVGAYYGYTF. The CDR3, as DNA: TGTGCCTGGAGTGTAGGGGCCTACTATGGCTACACCTTC.

The chain carries TRBV4-2 and TRBJ1-2; TRBD1 is a possible D gene (6 bases). V dropped 0 bases and J dropped 8 bases, with 13 bases sitting between them. Germline CDR1 reads LGHNA; CDR2 reads YNFKEQ. The length of the CDR3 is 14 residues. The CDR3 DNA reads as TGTGCCAGCAGCCAAGATCTAGGGACACAGGGCTACACCTTC. It specifies CASSQDLGTQGYTF.

The rearrangement joins TRBV2 to TRBJ1-6; no clear D. The CDR3 extends over 14 amino acids. Trimming removed 7 bases at V and 5 bases at J, with 12 bases between. Germline V gives CDR1 SNHLY, CDR2 FYNNEI. CDR3 DNA sequence: TGTGCCAGCAAGATACCGGGAGATAATTCACCCCTCCACTTT. This codes for CASKIPGDNSPLHF. Complete variable domain (other parts from reference TRBV2 and TRBJ1-6): EPEVTQTPSHQVTQMGQEVILRCVPISNHLYFYWYRQILGQKVEFLVSFYNNEISEKSEIFDDQFSVERPDGSNFTLKIRSTKLEDSAMYFCASKIPGDNSPLHFGNGTRLTVT.

The chain recombines TRBV6-5 with TRBJ1-2; 9 bases align to TRBD1. Germline CDR1 reads MNHEY; CDR2 reads SVGAGI. The trim removed 5 bases at V and 4 bases at J, leaving 8 bases unmatched. The CDR3 runs to 15 residues. DNA for the CDR3: TGTGCCAGCAGTCGGGACAGGGTACGAGGCTATGGCTACACCTTC. Its protein product is CASSRDRVRGYGYTF.

The chain uses TRBV4-2 and TRBJ1-2; the D gene is possibly TRBD1 (6 bases). Germline V lookup: CDR1 LGHNA, CDR2 YNFKEQ. V lost 4 bases, J lost 2 bases, and 11 bases lay in between. This CDR3 has 14 residues. CDR3: CASSRDRRNYGYTF. The CDR3 nucleotides are TGTGCCAGCAGCCGCGACAGGAGAAACTATGGCTACACCTTC.

The J gene is TRBJ2-1, the V gene TRBV5-1; 7 bases map to TRBD1. CDR3 length equals 14 residues. Per germline, CDR1 SGHRS and CDR2 YFSETQ. V dropped 4 bases and J dropped 6; count of bases not matched to a gene: 7. The CDR3 loop is CASSAGQEVNEQFF. The CDR3 DNA sequence: TGCGCCAGCAGCGCCGGACAGGAGGTCAATGAGCAGTTCTTC. Drawing the rest from reference TRBV5-1 and TRBJ2-1, the complete variable domain is KAGVTQTPRYLIKTRGQQVTLSCSPISGHRSVSWYQQTPGQGLQFLFEYFSETQRNKGNFPGRFSGRQFSNSRSEMNVSTLELGDSALYLCASSAGQEVNEQFFGPGTRLTVL.

The V gene is TRBV14, the J gene TRBJ1-2, with 7 bases aligning to TRBD1. The CDR3 extends over 15 amino acids. Germline assignment: CDR1 SGHDN and CDR2 FVKESK. V dropped 3 bases and J dropped 2; count of bases not matched to a gene: 6. The CDR3, as DNA: TGTGCCAGCAGCCACCTACAGGGGCCGAACTATGGCTACACCTTC. Translation gives CASSHLQGPNYGYTF.

The chain couples TRBV2 to TRBJ1-5; D gene uncertain. The germline V gene has CDR1 SNHLY and CDR2 FYNNEI. Trimming left V 5 bases short and J 0 bases short, with 11 bases between. The CDR3 is 15 residues long. The CDR3 region has the DNA TGTGCCAGCAGTATATCCTCCAATAGCAATCAGCCCCAGCATTTT. It yields the protein CASSISSNSNQPQHF.

The rearrangement links TRBV11-2 to TRBJ2-7; 9 bases are a match to TRBD1. The germline V gene has CDR1 SGHAT and CDR2 FQNNGV. Trimming at V came to 6 bases and at J to 7 bases, leaving 4 bases not matched to a gene. The CDR3 contains 12 residues. Here the CDR3 DNA reads TGTGCCAGCAGACGGACAGGGGAAGAGCAGTACTTC. Encoded protein: CASRRTGEEQYF.

The genes are TRBV20-1 and TRBJ2-3; D ambiguous. With 3 bases removed from V and 4 bases from J, the gap between germline ends came to 5 bases. CDR3 length: 11 residues. CDR1 DFQATT and CDR2 SNEGSKA come from the germline V gene (reference sequence). The CDR3 is CSARYADTQYF. As DNA, the CDR3 is TGCAGTGCTAGGTACGCAGATACGCAGTATTTT.

The V gene is TRBV7-3, the J gene TRBJ2-5, with 12 bases matching TRBD1. The CDR3 spans 15 residues. Trimming at V came to 5 bases and at J to 5 bases, leaving 6 bases not matched to a gene. CDR1 and CDR2 from the germline V gene are SGHTA and FQGTGA. The CDR3 DNA is TGTGCCAGCAGCCTTGGGACAGGGGGCAGTGAGACCCAGTACTTC. It encodes CASSLGTGGSETQYF. Variable domain in full (rest from reference TRBV7-3 and TRBJ2-5): GAGVSQTPSNKVTEKGKYVELRCDPISGHTALYWYRQSLGQGPEFLIYFQGTGAADDSGLPNDRFFAVRPEGSVSTLKIQRTERGDSAVYLCASSLGTGGSETQYFGPGTRLLVL.

The chain combines TRBV4-2 with TRBJ1-1; 8 nucleotides agree with TRBD1. V gave up 0 bases and J gave up 1 base; unmatched junction bases: 4. The length of the CDR3 is 16 residues. CDR1 LGHNA and CDR2 YNFKEQ come from the germline V gene. The CDR3 nucleotides read TGTGCCAGCAGCCAAGAGACAGGGGCCCCGAACACTGAAGCTTTCTTT. This codes for CASSQETGAPNTEAFF.